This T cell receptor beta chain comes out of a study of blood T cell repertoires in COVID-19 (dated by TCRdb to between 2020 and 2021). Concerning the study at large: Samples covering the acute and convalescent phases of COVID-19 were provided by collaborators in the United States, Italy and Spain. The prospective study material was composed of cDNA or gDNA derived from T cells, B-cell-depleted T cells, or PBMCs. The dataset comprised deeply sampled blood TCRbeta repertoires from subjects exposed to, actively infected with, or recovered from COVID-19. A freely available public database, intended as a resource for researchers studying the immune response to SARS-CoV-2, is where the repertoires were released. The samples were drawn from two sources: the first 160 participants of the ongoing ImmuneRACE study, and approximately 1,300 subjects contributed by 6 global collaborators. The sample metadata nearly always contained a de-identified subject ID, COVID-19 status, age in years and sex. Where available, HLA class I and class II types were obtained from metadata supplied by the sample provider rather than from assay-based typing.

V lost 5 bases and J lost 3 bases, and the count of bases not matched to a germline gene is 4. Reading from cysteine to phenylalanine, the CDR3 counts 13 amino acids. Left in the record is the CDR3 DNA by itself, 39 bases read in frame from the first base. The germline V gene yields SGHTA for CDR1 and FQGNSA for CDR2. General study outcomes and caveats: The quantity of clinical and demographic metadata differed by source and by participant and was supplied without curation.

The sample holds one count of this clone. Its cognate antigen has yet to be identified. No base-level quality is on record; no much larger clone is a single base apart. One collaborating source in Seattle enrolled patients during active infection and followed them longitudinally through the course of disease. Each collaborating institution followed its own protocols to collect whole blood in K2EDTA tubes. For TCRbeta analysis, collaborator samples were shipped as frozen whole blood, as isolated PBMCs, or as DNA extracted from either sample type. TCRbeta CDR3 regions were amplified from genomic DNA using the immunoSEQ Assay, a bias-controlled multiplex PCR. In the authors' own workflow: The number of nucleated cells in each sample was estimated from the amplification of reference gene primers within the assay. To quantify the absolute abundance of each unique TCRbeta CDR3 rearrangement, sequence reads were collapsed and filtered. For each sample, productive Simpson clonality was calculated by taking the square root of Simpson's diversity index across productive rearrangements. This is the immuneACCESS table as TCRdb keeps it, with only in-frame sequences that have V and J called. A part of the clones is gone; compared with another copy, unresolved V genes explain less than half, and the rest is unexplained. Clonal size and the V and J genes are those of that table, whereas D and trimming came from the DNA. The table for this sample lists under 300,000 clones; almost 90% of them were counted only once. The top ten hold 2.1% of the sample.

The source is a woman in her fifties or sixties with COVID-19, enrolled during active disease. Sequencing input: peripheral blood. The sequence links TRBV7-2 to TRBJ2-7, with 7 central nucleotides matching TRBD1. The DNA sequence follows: TGTGCCAGCAGCGCGGACAGGAACTACGAGCAGTACTTC. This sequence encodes CASSADRNYEQYF.